Each of the 8 T cell receptor beta chains below was sequenced from the same sample in a study of radiotherapy plus CTLA-4 blockade in lung cancer. Repertoires were generated with immunoSEQ multiplex PCR, while TCRdb's copy carries only in-frame clones and drops some. The sample shows some 27,000 clones, approximately 77% of them seen only once. Here the sequenced sample was peripheral blood, taken from a patient treated with radiotherapy plus ipilimumab. Receptors were obtained from a human donor with non-small cell lung cancer that progressed on radiotherapy plus ipilimumab.

The gene calls are TRBV9 and TRBJ1-4, with D perhaps matching TRBD1 (5 bases). This CDR3 has 14 residues. Trimming stripped 0 bases from V and 8 bases from J, with 11 bases between. Germline V gives CDR1 SGDLS, CDR2 YYNGEE. In nucleotides, the CDR3 is TGTGCCAGCAGCGTAGAGGGGAGATGGGAAAAACTGTTTTTT. Translating it yields CASSVEGRWEKLFF.

This chain connects TRBV7-3 to TRBJ2-2; 10 nucleotides align to TRBD2. Germline V gives CDR1 SGHTA, CDR2 FQGTGA. The junction had 6 bases not matched to a gene; V was cut back by 5 bases and J by 6 bases. The CDR3 has 15 residues. DNA for the CDR3: TGTGCCAGCAGCCAAGCGGGAGGGTCGGCCGGGGAGCTGTTTTTT. It specifies CASSQAGGSAGELFF.

The rearrangement links TRBV5-1 to TRBJ1-2; possibly TRBD1 for D (5 bases). The V gene's germline CDR1 is SGHRS and CDR2 YFSETQ. The CDR3 runs 13 residues. Trimming pared 2 bases from V and 3 bases from J, leaving 8 bases between. In nucleotides, the CDR3 is TGCGCCAGCAGCTTTTTGACAGACTATGGCTACACCTTC. This translates into CASSFLTDYGYTF.

This chain uses TRBV5-5 with TRBJ2-5, with unresolved D. Germline values: CDR1 SGHKS, CDR2 YYEKEE (reference sequence). This CDR3 has 15 amino acids. V shed 4 bases and J shed 1 base, with 14 bases lying between them. The CDR3 DNA sequence: TGTGCCAGCAGCGTACCTGGACGGTCCCAAGAGACCCAGTACTTC. Protein product: CASSVPGRSQETQYF.

The chain employs TRBV19 and TRBJ2-7, with D uncertain. Germline CDR1 is LNHDA and CDR2 is SQIVND (reference sequence). V was cut by 3 bases and J by 2 bases, with 17 bases left in between. The CDR3 sequence is 16 residues long. The CDR3 nucleotides are TGTGCCAGTAGTATCCAATTGCGTCAGACCCCCTACGAGCAGTACTTC. It encodes CASSIQLRQTPYEQYF. The variable domain in full, with the rest retrieved from reference TRBV19 and TRBJ2-7, is DGGITQSPKYLFRKEGQNVTLSCEQNLNHDAMYWYRQDPGQGLRLIYYSQIVNDFQKGDIAEGYSVSREKKESFPLTVTSAQKNPTAFYLCASSIQLRQTPYEQYFGPGTRLTVT.

J is TRBJ1-2 and V is TRBV6-1; D gene unclear. The CDR3 consists of 13 residues. V was cut by 4 bases and J by 8 bases, with 14 bases left in between. Germline CDR1 and CDR2: MNHNS and SASEGT. The CDR3 spells CASSVGFLSGYTF. In DNA, the CDR3 is TGTGCCAGCAGTGTGGGTTTCCTCAGCGGCTACACCTTC.

V is TRBV5-4 and J is TRBJ2-7; a possible D gene is TRBD1 (6 bases). Trimming removed 0 bases from V and 3 bases from J, with 13 bases in between. The CDR3 extends over 15 amino acids. Germline assignment: CDR1 SGHNT and CDR2 YYREEE (reference sequence). The DNA of the CDR3 is TGTGCCAGCAGCTTGGATGGCAGGGGCCTCTACGAGCAGTACTTC. Protein sequence: CASSLDGRGLYEQYF.

The chain links TRBV9 to TRBJ2-7, with D possibly TRBD2 on 6 matching bases. CDR1 and CDR2 (germline): SGDLS, YYNGEE. This CDR3 spans 15 amino acids. V was shortened by 0 bases and J by 2 bases, with 12 bases between the two germline ends. CDR3 nucleotides: TGTGCCAGCAGCGTAGGCGGCGGGACGACCTACGAGCAGTACTTC. Translated, it gives CASSVGGGTTYEQYF. The variable domain in full, completed from reference TRBV9 and TRBJ2-7, reads DSGVTQTPKHLITATGQRVTLRCSPRSGDLSVYWYQQSLDQGLQFLIQYYNGEERAKGNILERFSAQQFPDLHSELNLSSLELGDSALYFCASSVGGGTTYEQYFGPGTRLTVT.